This TCR beta chain came from a study of CD8 T cells in Susac syndrome (dated by TCRdb to between 2018 and 2021). Concerning the study at large: Repertoire sequencing was used to test whether CD8+ T cell activation and differentiation in Susac syndrome was antigen driven. The clonality of the CD8+ T cell repertoire was compared across approximately twelve healthy donors, about 14 Susac syndrome patients and about 16 multiple sclerosis patients.

Peripheral blood CD8+ and CD4+ T cells from healthy donors, Susac syndrome patients and multiple sclerosis patients were profiled using high-throughput TCR beta sequencing. The multiple sclerosis controls were treatment-naive patients whose relapsing-remitting disease, either stable or active, fulfilled the revised McDonald criteria. Bulk CD8+ and CD4+ T cells were purified by magnetic negative isolation, whereas CD8+ TEMRA cells were enriched by FACS. Blood was drawn into EDTA tubes, processed within 24 hours, and PBMCs were isolated by density gradient centrifugation. PBMCs intended for TCR sequencing were cryopreserved in liquid nitrogen and were subsequently thawed in a 37 degrees C water bath. The sorted or isolated CD4+, CD8+ and CD8+ TEMRA cells had a purity of 90% or higher. As for this clonotype: This clone's antigen is unknown. No base qualities exist here, and no much larger clone lies one base off it.

The CDR3 sequence holds 17 residues, the cysteine and phenylalanine included. The read is trimmed to its CDR3 DNA, 51 bases read in frame from base 1. RNA was extracted with the RNeasy kit and roughly 0.5 to 1 ug was reverse transcribed using random hexamers. The immunoSEQ multiplex PCR assay, which covers 54 Vbeta and 13 Jbeta segments, was used to amplify TCR beta CDR3 regions. PCR amplification bias was corrected by using a synthetic template baseline for primer optimization and computational correction. The published analysis was carried out like this. Reads were assigned to V, D and J genes according to IMGT and analyzed in immunoSEQ Analyzer, with only productive sequences retained. To calculate clonality, Shannon entropy was normalized by log2 of the number of productive unique sequences and then subtracted from one. For each patient and control, public and private clones were evaluated among the 100 most prevalent clones. A clone was defined as Susac-specific if it was absent from the healthy and MS cohorts, from some 1,100 published viral clones and from other ImmuneACCESS disease sequences. The public reads were reprocessed in TCRdb via fastp at Q25 and MiXCR, keeping in-frame beta chains. Rows are unified per CDR3 protein, each entry keeping the most common DNA and genes. These V and J calls are TCRdb output, not the study's own analysis. This sample gives a few hundred thousand distinct CDR3 sequences in total; about nine tenths of them show up just once. The ten biggest clones cover 0.18% of the sample.

Overall study outcomes, separate from this receptor: The study acknowledged that relatively few individuals were included in the TCR sequencing and HLA analysis.

Material: CD8+ T cells from PBMCs. The rearrangement combines TRBV21-1 with TRBJ2-1; no check of the table's D call, TRBD1, against the DNA was made. TRBV21-1 is a pseudogene. The source is a human donor with multiple sclerosis. DNA sequence: TGTGCCAGCAGCAAAGTCCTATCGACAGGAGGGGGTAATGAGCAGTTCTTC. Translated, this is CASSKVLSTGGGNEQFF.